The 24 T cell receptor beta chains below were found in one sample sequenced in a study of blood T cell repertoires in COVID-19. Libraries were prepared by immunoSEQ multiplex PCR; TCRdb keeps only in-frame clonotypes and omits some of them. The data show fewer than 300,000 clones, about nine tenths seen once. What was sequenced was peripheral blood. These receptors were obtained from a woman aged 45-65 years with COVID-19, enrolled during active disease.

The V and J genes are TRBV7-9 and TRBJ2-3; perhaps TRBD2 as D (6 bases). Germline values: CDR1 SEHNR, CDR2 FQNEAQ (reference sequence). Trimming removed 4 bases from V and 0 bases from J, with 17 bases in between. This CDR3 is built from 17 residues. DNA for the CDR3: TGTGCCAGCAGCTATCCGGAGGGTTATTCTAGCACAGATACGCAGTATTTT. Amino acids: CASSYPEGYSSTDTQYF.

The J gene is TRBJ1-1, the V gene TRBV30; D unclear. V was trimmed by 1 base and J by 3 bases, leaving 9 bases between them. The CDR3 runs to 13 residues. Germline CDR1 is GTSNPN and CDR2 is SVGIG (reference sequence). The CDR3, as DNA: TGTGCCTGGAGTGAAAAATTATACACTGAAGCTTTCTTT. The encoded protein is CAWSEKLYTEAFF.

V gene TRBV5-4 combines with J gene TRBJ2-3; possible D gene TRBD2, 6 bases. The CDR3 contains 18 residues. Between the trimmed V and J ends, which lost 0 bases and 4 bases, there was a span of 21 bases. Per the germline V gene, CDR1 is SGHNT and CDR2 is YYREEE (reference sequence). CDR3 region: CASSLEGTAGKSADTQYF. For the CDR3, the DNA is TGTGCCAGCAGCTTGGAAGGGACTGCGGGTAAAAGTGCAGATACGCAGTATTTT.

The chain carries TRBV20-1 and TRBJ1-1; D is possibly TRBD1 (5 bases). The CDR3 spans 14 residues. CDR1 and CDR2 from the germline V gene are DFQATT and SNEGSKA (reference sequence). Trimming removed 3 bases from V and 1 base from J, with 12 bases in between. The CDR3 loop is CSASSGTENTEAFF. The CDR3 nucleotides read TGCAGTGCTAGTTCCGGGACTGAGAACACTGAAGCTTTCTTT.

The chain couples TRBV7-2 to TRBJ2-1, with TRBD2 identical over 12 bases. The CDR3 consists of 16 residues. Looked up from germline, CDR1 is SGHTA and CDR2 is FQGNSA. V lost 5 bases to trimming and J lost 6 bases; unmatched junction nucleotides: 8. CDR3 nucleotide sequence: TGTGCCAGCAGCGCTCCGGGACTAGCGGGTAGCAATGAGCAGTTCTTC. Its translation: CASSAPGLAGSNEQFF.

The table lists this clone with a count of one. V gene TRBV5-6 combines with J gene TRBJ2-2; TRBD1 aligns across 7 bases. Germline trimming cut 5 bases from V and 5 bases from J; bases unmatched to any gene: 12. Germline-derived CDR1 and CDR2 are SGHDT and YYEEEE. The CDR3 has 16 residues. This chain's CDR3 is CASRTRQGRGTGELFF. The CDR3 nucleotides are TGTGCCAGCAGAACTAGACAGGGCCGTGGAACCGGGGAGCTGTTTTTT.

V gene TRBV5-1 combines with J gene TRBJ2-3; 9 positions match TRBD1. Looked up from germline, CDR1 is SGHRS and CDR2 is YFSETQ. V gave up 3 bases and J gave up 6 bases; unmatched junction bases: 5. The CDR3 extends over 14 amino acids. The CDR3 bases are TGCGCCAGCAGCTCGGACAGGGGAGGGGATACGCAGTATTTT. As protein: CASSSDRGGDTQYF.

V and J are TRBV6-5 and TRBJ1-1, with 7 bases identical to TRBD1. The CDR3 loop spans 15 amino acids. V gave up 5 bases and J gave up 4 bases; unmatched junction bases: 10. The germline CDR1 and CDR2 sequences are MNHEY and SVGAGI. The CDR3 spells CASSKLLAGGTEAFF. CDR3 sequence (DNA): TGTGCCAGCAGTAAACTCTTAGCAGGGGGCACTGAAGCTTTCTTT.

The chain employs TRBV7-9 and TRBJ1-5, with a tentative D call TRBD1 (5 bases). Germline loops: CDR1 SEHNR, CDR2 FQNEAQ (reference sequence). V shed 1 base and J shed 3 bases, with 10 bases lying between them. The CDR3 extends over 15 amino acids. The chain's CDR3 is CASSLGPGFNQPQHF. The DNA for the CDR3 is TGTGCCAGCAGCTTAGGGCCAGGGTTCAATCAGCCCCAGCATTTT.

V is TRBV15 and J is TRBJ2-1, with 10 bases matching TRBD2. The CDR3 length is 17 residues. J lost 4 bases, V lost 1 base, and 7 bases had no gene match. The germline CDR1 and CDR2 sequences are LNHNV and YYDKDF (reference sequence). The CDR3 DNA sequence: TGTGCCACCAGCAGAGCTCCGCTAGCGGGAGTATACAATGAGCAGTTCTTC. Translated: CATSRAPLAGVYNEQFF.

The V gene is TRBV4-1, the J gene TRBJ1-1; D is unresolved. Germline V gene sequence: CDR1 MGHRA, CDR2 YSYEKL. The V end was cut by 6 bases, the J end by 4 bases, with 15 bases between. The CDR3 runs to 14 residues. The CDR3: CASSLTGLGTEAFF. DNA for the CDR3: TGCGCCAGCAGTTTGACTGGTTTAGGCACTGAAGCTTTCTTT.

This chain joins TRBV6-6 and TRBJ1-1; D gene unclear. Germline assignment: CDR1 MNHNY and CDR2 SVGAGI (reference sequence). The CDR3 has 11 residues. With 6 bases removed from V and 9 bases from J, the gap between germline ends came to 11 bases. CDR3 in DNA: TGTGCCAGCAGCCTAGGCGGGAAAGCTTTCTTT. This encodes CASSLGGKAFF.

The rearrangement uses TRBV29-1 and TRBJ2-1; weak D call: TRBD2 (5 bases). In germline, CDR1 is SQVTM, CDR2 ANQGSEA. The CDR3 runs to 14 residues. The germline V and J ends were trimmed by 5 bases and 6 bases, with 17 bases remaining between them. Here the CDR3 reads CSVSLRGRFNEQFF. DNA for the CDR3: TGCAGCGTTTCTCTTAGAGGGAGATTCAATGAGCAGTTCTTC.

This clone was observed a few times. The V gene is TRBV30, the J gene TRBJ1-1; maybe TRBD1 (5 bases). The germline gives CDR1 GTSNPN, CDR2 SVGIG (reference sequence). Trimming left V 3 bases short and J 1 base short, with 9 bases between. This CDR3 contains 13 residues. For the CDR3, the DNA is TGTGCCTGGAGCCCAGGGCCGAACACTGAAGCTTTCTTT. This codes for CAWSPGPNTEAFF.

The rearrangement joins TRBV24-1 to TRBJ2-3; D possibly corresponds to TRBD2 (6 bases). The CDR3 runs 16 residues. The germline V gene has CDR1 KGHDR and CDR2 SFDVKD. V lost 4 bases to trimming and J lost 0 bases, with 13 bases between them. This CDR3 is CATSDLGRDSTDTQYF. Written as DNA, the CDR3 is TGTGCCACCAGTGACCTGGGGCGGGATAGCACAGATACGCAGTATTTT.

The genes are TRBV14 and TRBJ1-1; 10 bases align to TRBD1. This CDR3 comprises 19 residues. V dropped 0 bases and J dropped 2; count of bases not matched to a gene: 12. Germline values: CDR1 SGHDN, CDR2 FVKESK. CDR3: CASSQDPTGTGAPNTEAFF. The CDR3 coding sequence is TGTGCCAGCAGCCAAGATCCTACGGGGACAGGGGCGCCTAACACTGAAGCTTTCTTT.

Here the CDR3 DNA reads TGTGCCAGCAGACCCCGAGGGGGGGTGAACTACGAGCAGTACTTC. Protein sequence: CASRPRGGVNYEQYF. The chain joins TRBV5-8 to TRBJ2-7, with D perhaps TRBD2 (7 bases). Per germline, CDR1 SGHTS and CDR2 YDEGEE. This CDR3 is built from 15 residues. Trimming cost V 5 bases and J 3 bases, with 18 bases left between them.

Here the CDR3 DNA reads TGTGCCAGCAGCTTAGCCCCGTCGGGACACTATAATTCACCCCTCCACTTT. It is translated as CASSLAPSGHYNSPLHF. The gene calls are TRBV11-2 and TRBJ1-6; a possible D gene is TRBD1 (6 bases). Looked up from germline, CDR1 is SGHAT and CDR2 is FQNNGV. CDR3 size: 17 residues. V shed 1 base and J shed 3 bases, with 13 bases lying between them.

The genes are TRBV6-5 and TRBJ1-4; 11 bases align to TRBD1. Looked up from germline, CDR1 is MNHEY and CDR2 is SVGAGI. After removal of 4 bases from V and 7 bases from J, the junction contained 5 bases not matched to a gene. The CDR3 is 15 amino acids. CDR3 DNA sequence: TGTGCCAGCAGTTCCAGGACAGGGGGCTTTGAAAAACTGTTTTTT. Protein sequence: CASSSRTGGFEKLFF.

This clone has just one count. The V gene is TRBV7-6, the J gene TRBJ1-1; D may be TRBD1 (6 bases). The CDR3 is made up of 15 amino acids. CDR1 SGHVS and CDR2 FNYEAQ come from the germline V gene. Trimming removed 5 bases from V and 3 bases from J, with 16 bases in between. The CDR3 loop reads CASSRAGTPDTEAFF. CDR3 nucleotide sequence: TGTGCCAGCAGCCGAGCCGGGACACCCGACACTGAAGCTTTCTTT. The entire variable domain, with the rest obtained from reference TRBV7-6 and TRBJ1-1, is as follows: GAGVSQSPRYKVTKRGQDVALRCDPISGHVSLYWYRQALGQGPEFLTYFNYEAQQDKSGLPNDRFSAERPEGSISTLTIQRTEQRDSAMYRCASSRAGTPDTEAFFGQGTRLTVV.

Here the CDR3 DNA reads TGTGCCAGCAGTTCGTTGGGGTGGAGGGAGCCAGTGGATACGCAGTATTTT. Translating it yields CASSSLGWREPVDTQYF. The chain employs TRBV19 and TRBJ2-3, with a weak D call TRBD2 (6 bases). There are 17 residues in the CDR3. Germline CDR1 reads LNHDA; CDR2 reads SQIVND (reference sequence). Trimming pared 9 bases from V and 6 bases from J, leaving 28 bases between.

In this sample, this clone turned up a few times. The chain employs TRBV27 and TRBJ2-1; 7 bases agree with TRBD2. The V segment lost 6 bases and the J segment 3 bases; nucleotides outside the gene matches: 8. This CDR3 spans 15 amino acids. CDR1 and CDR2 from the germline V gene are MNHEY and SMNVEV (reference sequence). The DNA for the CDR3 is TGTGCCAGCAGGAGTTGGGAGGGTAACTACAATGAGCAGTTCTTC. Protein: CASRSWEGNYNEQFF.

This clone was observed a single time. J is TRBJ2-7 and V is TRBV18; 7 bases are shared with TRBD1. The CDR3 contains 14 residues. Germline V gene sequence: CDR1 KGHSH, CDR2 LQKENI. Trimming removed 3 bases from V and 3 bases from J; junction bases left unmatched: 5. In DNA, the CDR3 is TGTGCCAGCTCACCGTCCGGGACAGTCTACGAGCAGTACTTC. Encoded protein: CASSPSGTVYEQYF.

This chain uses TRBV3-1 (or the pseudogene TRBV3-2) with TRBJ1-1; D possibly corresponds to TRBD1 (6 bases). CDR1 and CDR2 from the germline V gene are LGHDT and YNNKEL (reference sequence). The V gene lost 2 bases and the J gene lost 7 bases, with 29 bases spanning the gap. The CDR3 length is 19 residues. This CDR3 reads CASSQTLGGALGVGREAFF. The CDR3 DNA is TGTGCCAGCAGCCAAACGCTTGGGGGCGCGTTAGGTGTGGGCCGTGAAGCTTTCTTT.